Listed here is a single T cell receptor (beta chain). This sample was taken from a study of blood T cell repertoires in COVID-19. About the study: Italy, Spain and the United States were the sources of the convalescent and acute COVID-19 samples. The cDNA or gDNA used as material had been derived from T cells, B-cell-depleted T cells, or PBMCs.

In the study's own analysis: Amplifying reference gene primers gave estimates of nucleated cell counts. Profiled with immunoSEQ multiplex PCR; TCRdb holds only in-frame clones, not every one. V and J calls and clone size are copied from that table; D and trimming were computed from the DNA. The sample holds some 90,000 clones, approximately 90% seen once. Germline CDR1 is MGHRA and CDR2 is YSYEKL. The CDR3 spans 13 residues. With 5 bases clipped from V and 2 bases from J, the junction kept 0 bases outside the gene matches. This clonotype originated in a woman aged 45 to 65 in a cohort sampled during active COVID-19. The chain recombines TRBV4-1 with TRBJ2-7, with TRBD1 matching 10 bases. The sample comprised peripheral blood. CDR3 residues: CASSGTGAYEQYF. In nucleotides, the CDR3 is TGCGCCAGCAGCGGGACAGGGGCCTACGAGCAGTACTTC.